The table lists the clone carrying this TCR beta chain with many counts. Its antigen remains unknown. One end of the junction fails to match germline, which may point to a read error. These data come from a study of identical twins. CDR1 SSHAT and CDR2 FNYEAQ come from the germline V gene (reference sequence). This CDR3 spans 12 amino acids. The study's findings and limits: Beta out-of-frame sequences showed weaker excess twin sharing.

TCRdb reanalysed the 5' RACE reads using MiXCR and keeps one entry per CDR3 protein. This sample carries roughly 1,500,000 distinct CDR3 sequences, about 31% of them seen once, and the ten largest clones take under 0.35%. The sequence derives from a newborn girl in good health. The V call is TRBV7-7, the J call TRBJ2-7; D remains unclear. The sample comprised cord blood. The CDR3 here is CASSLRKYEQYF. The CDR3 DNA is TGTGCTAGCAGCTTAAGAAAATACGAGCAGTACTTC.